Below are 17 T cell receptor beta chains sequenced from a single sample in a study of identical twins listed by TCRdb under 2016. The library relied on 5' RACE. Data came from an Illumina HiSeq 2000. TCRdb took the public reads, trimmed them with fastp at Q25, ran MiXCR for clone calling and kept in-frame beta chains. Rows merge per CDR3 protein into single entries with the most common DNA and genes. This sample has approximately 890,000 distinct CDR3 sequences in its table, and more than 9% of those were observed once. The ten largest clonotypes hold about 1.5% of the sample. These data were also reused for a study on yellow fever vaccine responses in identical twins.

The sample comprised PBMCs. The receptors derive from a woman between 18 and 29 years old in good health.

This clonotype was counted at least ten times. The rearrangement joins TRBV9 to TRBJ1-1, with 7 bases identical to TRBD1. V shed 3 bases, J shed 0 bases, and the junction held 5 bases outside the gene matches. Germline V gene lookup returns CDR1 SGDLS and CDR2 YYNGEE. The CDR3 has 15 residues. CDR3 in DNA: TGTGCCAGCAGCGGCAGGGACAGCATGAACACTGAAGCTTTCTTT. Its translation: CASSGRDSMNTEAFF.

The table lists this clonotype with many counts. At one boundary the junction diverges from the germline segment, which might be a read error. The V gene is TRBV5-1, the J gene TRBJ1-3; 7 bases are shared with TRBD1. The CDR3 consists of 15 residues. Per the germline V gene, CDR1 is SGHRS and CDR2 is YFSETQ. Here the CDR3 reads CASSLDRSSGNTIYF. CDR3 nucleotide sequence: TGTGCCAGCAGTCTGGACAGGAGCTCTGGAAACACCATATATTTT.

The chain joins TRBV4-1 to TRBJ2-1; the match to TRBD1 covers 9 bases. Germline CDR1 is MGHRA and CDR2 is YSYEKL. Trimming took 3 bases from V and 3 from J; bases not matched to a gene: 9. The CDR3 consists of 17 residues. CDR3 nucleotides: TGCGCCAGCAGCCAGGATACAGGGGGCGCGTTCTACAATGAGCAGTTCTTC. Amino acids: CASSQDTGGAFYNEQFF.

This clonotype was observed a few times. This chain joins TRBV9 and TRBJ2-1, with 7 bases matching TRBD1. Germline V gives CDR1 SGDLS, CDR2 YYNGEE. This CDR3 is built from 16 residues. The ends lost 4 bases at V and 4 bases at J; junction bases unmatched: 11. The CDR3 DNA sequence: TGTGCCAGCAGCAGATCCGGGACAGAGCTGTACAATGAGCAGTTCTTC. Translating it yields CASSRSGTELYNEQFF. Using reference TRBV9 and TRBJ2-1 for the parts outside the CDR3, the full variable domain is DSGVTQTPKHLITATGQRVTLRCSPRSGDLSVYWYQQSLDQGLQFLIQYYNGEERAKGNILERFSAQQFPDLHSELNLSSLELGDSALYFCASSRSGTELYNEQFFGPGTRLTVL.

Many counts were recorded for this clonotype. V and J are TRBV7-2 and TRBJ1-1; TRBD1 agrees at 7 bases. Germline CDR1 and CDR2: SGHTA and FQGNSA. This CDR3 is built from 14 residues. V shed 2 bases, J shed 2 bases, and the junction held 2 bases outside the gene matches. The CDR3 nucleotides read TGTGCCAGCAGCTTAAACAGGGGTAACACTGAAGCTTTCTTT. Translated, it gives CASSLNRGNTEAFF.

The V and J genes are TRBV10-3 and TRBJ2-1; D possibly corresponds to TRBD1 (6 bases). This CDR3 spans 15 amino acids. Germline lookup yields CDR1 ENHRY and CDR2 SYGVKD. The germline V and J ends were trimmed by 7 bases and 0 bases, with 13 bases remaining between them. The CDR3 protein is CAITARDISYNEQFF. In nucleotides, the CDR3 is TGTGCCATCACCGCCCGGGACATCTCCTACAATGAGCAGTTCTTC.

The chain carries TRBV7-9 and TRBJ1-2, with D maybe TRBD1 (6 bases). Germline assignment: CDR1 SEHNR and CDR2 FQNEAQ (reference sequence). V dropped 1 base and J dropped 2 bases, with 14 bases sitting between them. The CDR3 loop spans 16 amino acids. The CDR3 region has the DNA TGTGCCAGCAGCTTAGATTGGACAGAGACGAACTATGGCTACACCTTC. It encodes CASSLDWTETNYGYTF.

The J gene is TRBJ2-2, the V gene TRBV5-1; D possibly corresponds to TRBD1 (7 bases). CDR1 is SGHRS and CDR2 is YFSETQ in the germline V gene. The CDR3 loop spans 15 amino acids. Trimming took off 5 bases at V and 2 bases at J, with 13 bases between the two ends. CDR3 region: CASRARGDNTGELFF. CDR3 coding DNA: TGCGCCAGCAGAGCCAGGGGGGACAACACCGGGGAGCTGTTTTTT.

This clonotype was seen a handful of times. The chain has TRBV7-6 and TRBJ2-1, with 8 nucleotides matching TRBD2. With V trimmed by 4 bases and J by 3 bases, 11 bases remained unmatched. From germline, CDR1 is SGHVS and CDR2 FNYEAQ. The CDR3 totals 17 residues. The CDR3 protein is CASSSYSGGVGYNEQFF. Here the CDR3 DNA reads TGTGCCAGCAGCTCCTACTCCGGGGGGGTTGGCTACAATGAGCAGTTCTTC.

The chain recombines TRBV28 with TRBJ2-2; 9 bases match TRBD1. J gave up 5 bases and V 4 bases, and 8 bases lay outside the gene matches. The germline CDR1 and CDR2 sequences are MDHEN and SYDVKM. The CDR3 sequence is 16 residues long. The CDR3 nucleotides read TGTGCCAGCAGTTCCTCCGGGACAGGGCGAACCGGGGAGCTGTTTTTT. Translated, it gives CASSSSGTGRTGELFF.

This clonotype was recorded many times. The gene calls are TRBV9 and TRBJ1-2; 7 bases fit TRBD1. This CDR3 contains 13 residues. Germline V gene lookup returns CDR1 SGDLS and CDR2 YYNGEE. V shed 5 bases, J shed 2 bases, and the junction held 3 bases outside the gene matches. For the CDR3, the DNA is TGTGCCAGCAGTGCGACAGGGAACTATGGCTACACCTTC. It is translated as CASSATGNYGYTF.

This chain links TRBV7-9 with TRBJ1-2; tentatively, D is TRBD1 (6 bases). V was pared by 7 bases and J by 4 bases, with 13 bases between. Germline V CDR1 and CDR2: SEHNR, FQNEAQ (reference sequence). This CDR3 region has 13 residues. The CDR3 is CASTRTEIYGYTF. CDR3 DNA: TGTGCCAGCACTCGGACAGAGATCTATGGCTACACCTTC. Looking up the rest from reference TRBV7-9 and TRBJ1-2 gives the full variable domain: DTGVSQNPRHKITKRGQNVTFRCDPISEHNRLYWYRQTLGQGPEFLTYFQNEAQLEKSRLLSDRFSAERPKGSFSTLEIQRTEQGDSAMYLCASTRTEIYGYTFGSGTRLTVV.

On this clonotype: At one end, the junction sequence differs from germline, possibly due to a read error. The chain uses TRBV20-1 and TRBJ1-2, with D unresolved. This CDR3 has 12 residues. The germline V gene encodes CDR1 DFQATT and CDR2 SNEGSKA (reference sequence). CDR3: CSARDRGYSYTF. In DNA form, the CDR3 reads TGCAGTGCTAGAGATCGTGGCTATAGCTACACCTTC.

This chain connects TRBV10-3 to TRBJ2-2, with a tentative D call TRBD2 (6 bases). CDR3 length: 15 amino acids. V lost 6 bases to trimming and J lost 6 bases, with 17 bases between them. Germline CDR1 and CDR2: ENHRY and SYGVKD. In DNA, the CDR3 is TGTGCCATCAGGGAGGCCCTACGCGGGGCCGGGGAGCTGTTTTTT. It yields the protein CAIREALRGAGELFF.

CDR3 DNA: TGTGCCAGCAGCTTAGCTTTGGGCTCCAATGAGCAGTTCTTC. Translating gives CASSLALGSNEQFF. The chain recombines TRBV7-2 with TRBJ2-1; no clear D. There are 14 residues in the CDR3. V lost 0 bases, J lost 6 bases, and 9 bases lay in between. CDR1 is SGHTA, CDR2 FQGNSA, per germline.

This clonotype has only a few counts. The gene calls are TRBV2 and TRBJ1-2; the D is unclear. CDR1 and CDR2 (germline): SNHLY, FYNNEI. The CDR3 totals 10 residues. Deletions cut 7 bases from V and 4 bases from J, with 4 bases between. CDR3 DNA sequence: TGTGCCAGCATATCCTATGGCTACACCTTC. Protein: CASISYGYTF.

In its sample, this clonotype was seen many times. The V and J genes are TRBV15 and TRBJ2-3; 9 bases line up with TRBD1. The CDR3 totals 16 residues. Looked up from germline, CDR1 is LNHNV and CDR2 is YYDKDF (reference sequence). The trim removed 1 base at V and 4 bases at J, leaving 6 bases unmatched. Written as DNA, the CDR3 is TGTGCCACCAGCAGAGGCGGGACAGGGAGGTCAGATACGCAGTATTTT. The encoded protein is CATSRGGTGRSDTQYF.